This T cell receptor (beta chain) is from a study of cytomegalovirus exposure and HLA in healthy donors. About the research overall: One earlier analysis, a look at 200 million or so T cells, found some 120 million unique TCR beta sequences.

Study outcomes and limitations: Rarity held for most TCR sequences, but there were some public TCRs that occurred in many donors. With later analysis, a missense DCLRE1C variant became linked to TCR beta V- and J-gene trimming. The authors confirmed in vitro that a few CMV-associated chains were specific for CMV antigens.

V trimming: 4 bases; J trimming: 6 bases; junction bases outside the gene matches: 10. Germline lookup yields CDR1 SGHNT and CDR2 YYREEE (reference sequence). This CDR3 has 15 residues. About this clone: Its antigen is unknown.

The PCR was carried out with 60 Vbeta primers and 13 Jbeta primers. The method was immunoSEQ multiplex PCR; TCRdb's version includes in-frame clones alone and lacks a portion of them. Of about 90,000 clones detected, about three fifths appear once; the ten largest clones hold 3% to 4%. The sequencing sample was made of PBMCs. The rearrangement joins TRBV5-4 to TRBJ2-3; 8 nucleotides line up with TRBD2. This receptor was obtained from a man aged 30 to 39 in good health and CMV-seronegative. For the CDR3, the DNA is TGTGCCAGCAGCCGCGGGGGGCGCGAGTTGGATACGCAGTATTTT. As protein: CASSRGGRELDTQYF.